This T cell receptor (beta chain) was retrieved from a study of Ad26.COV2.S vaccination and SARS-CoV-2 variants. With 0 bases removed from V and 6 bases from J, the gap between germline ends came to 9 bases. The CDR3 consists of 13 residues. Per germline, CDR1 WNHNN and CDR2 SYGVQD (reference sequence). The table came from immunoSEQ multiplex PCR; TCRdb's copy has only in-frame clones and leaves some out. The data contain about 410,000 clones, about 85% of them seen just once; the ten biggest clones take up 3% to 4.5%. Treatment defined: about 20 received Ad26.COV2.S at low or high dose, single or two shots; roughly five received placebo; per-sample allocation not given. Sampling was performed 63 days after the first vaccine or placebo injection.

The material sequenced was peripheral blood, taken in a trial of Ad26.COV2.S vaccine versus placebo. The rearrangement links TRBV10-1 to TRBJ2-7; D not resolved. This TCR came from a person aged 18-65 years who received the Ad26.COV2.S COVID-19 vaccine or a placebo. In DNA, the CDR3 is TGCGCCAGCAGTGAGTCGGGCAGGAGCGAGCAGTACTTC. Its protein is CASSESGRSEQYF.